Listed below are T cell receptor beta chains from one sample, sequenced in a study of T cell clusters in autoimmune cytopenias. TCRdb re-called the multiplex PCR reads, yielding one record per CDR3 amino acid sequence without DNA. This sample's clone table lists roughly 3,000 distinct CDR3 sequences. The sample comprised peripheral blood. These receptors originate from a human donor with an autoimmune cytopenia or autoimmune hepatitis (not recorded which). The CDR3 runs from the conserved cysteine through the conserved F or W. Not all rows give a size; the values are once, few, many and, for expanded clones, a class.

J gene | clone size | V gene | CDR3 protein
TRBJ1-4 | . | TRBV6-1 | CASSPGLSGNEKLFF
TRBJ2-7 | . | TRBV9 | CASSPSQKAGPYEQYF
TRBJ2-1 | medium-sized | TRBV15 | CATSTLGGGPYNEQFF
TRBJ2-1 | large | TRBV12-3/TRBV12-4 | CASNKRLAGDYNEQFF
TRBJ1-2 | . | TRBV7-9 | CASTIGGYGYTF
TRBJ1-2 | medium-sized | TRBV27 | CASSLTGGYSGYTF
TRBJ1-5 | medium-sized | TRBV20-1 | CSARTGTGVGSNQPQHF
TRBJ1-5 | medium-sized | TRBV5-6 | CASSFWGPSNQPQHF
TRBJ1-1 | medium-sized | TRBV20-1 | CSALTLNTEAFF
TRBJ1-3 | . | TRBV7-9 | CASSFPGSSGNTIYF
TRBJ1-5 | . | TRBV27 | CASSRPGTGGEQPQHF
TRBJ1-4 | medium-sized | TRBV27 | CASSFGGQPNEKLFF
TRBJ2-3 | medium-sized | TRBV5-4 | CASSFRGGSANTQYF
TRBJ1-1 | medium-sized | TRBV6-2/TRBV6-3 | CASSYSPASGNTEAFF
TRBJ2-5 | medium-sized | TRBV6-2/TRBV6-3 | CASSRTGGHETQYF
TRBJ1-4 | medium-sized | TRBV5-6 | CASSFPSEKLFF
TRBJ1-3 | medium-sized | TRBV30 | CAQGTGNTIYF
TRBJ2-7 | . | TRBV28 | CASSPSSGGAYEQYF
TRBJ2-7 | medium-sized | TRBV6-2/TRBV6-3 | CASSYSLGYEQYF
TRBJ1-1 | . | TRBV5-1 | CASSWRDPNTEAFF
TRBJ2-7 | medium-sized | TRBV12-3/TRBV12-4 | CASSAAGTSEYF
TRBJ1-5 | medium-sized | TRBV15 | CATSPFTDYSNQPQHF
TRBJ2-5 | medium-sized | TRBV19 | CASSIRLGRETQYF
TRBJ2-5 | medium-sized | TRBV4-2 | CASSQERGGQETQYF
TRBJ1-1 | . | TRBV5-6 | CASSFQGATEAFF
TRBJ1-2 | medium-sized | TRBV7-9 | CASSLAETDYGYTF
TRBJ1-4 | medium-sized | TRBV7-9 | CASSSGQGREKLFF
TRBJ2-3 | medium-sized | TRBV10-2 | CASTMGTSGRTDTQYF
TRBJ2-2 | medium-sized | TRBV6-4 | CASTEQAGMNTGELFF
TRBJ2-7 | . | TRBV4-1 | CASSQVSGGYEQYF
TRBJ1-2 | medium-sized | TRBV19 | CASTGTGGTRNGYTF
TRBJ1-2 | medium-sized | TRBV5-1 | CASSQGDTGNYGYTF
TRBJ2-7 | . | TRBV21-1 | CASSKVRSYEQYF
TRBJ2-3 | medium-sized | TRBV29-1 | CSVLRHRGGGRTDTQYF
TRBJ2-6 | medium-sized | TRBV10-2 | CASSEVPGHSGANVLTF
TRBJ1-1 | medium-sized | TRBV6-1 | CASSRDGEMNTEAFF
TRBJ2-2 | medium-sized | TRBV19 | CASSTGRSGELFF
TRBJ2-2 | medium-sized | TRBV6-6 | CASRPSGGQNTGELFF
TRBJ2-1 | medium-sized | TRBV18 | CASSPGTNEQFF
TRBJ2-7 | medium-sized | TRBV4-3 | CASSQTSGGHEQYF
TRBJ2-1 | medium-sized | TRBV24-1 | CATSTVGAQRNEQFF
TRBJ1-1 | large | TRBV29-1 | CSVSRDTEAFF
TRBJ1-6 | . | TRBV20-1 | CSARGQILHSPLHF
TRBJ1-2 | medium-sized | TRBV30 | CAWNLGVYGYTF
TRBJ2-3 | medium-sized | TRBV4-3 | CASSRGGLDTQYF
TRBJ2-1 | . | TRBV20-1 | CSAAGGQINEQFF
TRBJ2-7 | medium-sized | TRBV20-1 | CSARPEGRVRPYEQYF